Below, one T cell receptor (beta chain) is given with its context. No antigen is known for it. This sample was taken from a study of CD8 T cells in ankylosing spondylitis. General study results and limits: Several of the motif variants were reported before in synovial fluid and blood from reactive arthritis. Relatively rare in peripheral blood, disease-linked clones were also CD8+.

The CDR3 runs 15 residues. From germline, CDR1 is DFQATT and CDR2 SNEGSKA (reference sequence). The V segment lost 3 bases and the J segment 5 bases; nucleotides outside the gene matches: 11. By quantitative 5'-RACE with molecular barcodes, the TCR beta libraries were made. TCRdb ran MiXCR on the 5' RACE reads and lists one entry per CDR3 protein. The profile shows 200,000 to 250,000 distinct CDR3 sequences, roughly 10% of them singletons. This TCR was recovered from a male donor with ankylosing spondylitis or in good health (not recorded which). The sequenced sample was blood, either unsorted or a sorted T cell fraction (not recorded which). The V call is TRBV20-1, the J call TRBJ2-7; 9 positions agree with TRBD1. The CDR3 sequence: CSASERDRALHEQYF. The CDR3 nucleotides read TGCAGTGCTAGTGAACGGGACAGGGCCCTCCACGAGCAGTACTTC.